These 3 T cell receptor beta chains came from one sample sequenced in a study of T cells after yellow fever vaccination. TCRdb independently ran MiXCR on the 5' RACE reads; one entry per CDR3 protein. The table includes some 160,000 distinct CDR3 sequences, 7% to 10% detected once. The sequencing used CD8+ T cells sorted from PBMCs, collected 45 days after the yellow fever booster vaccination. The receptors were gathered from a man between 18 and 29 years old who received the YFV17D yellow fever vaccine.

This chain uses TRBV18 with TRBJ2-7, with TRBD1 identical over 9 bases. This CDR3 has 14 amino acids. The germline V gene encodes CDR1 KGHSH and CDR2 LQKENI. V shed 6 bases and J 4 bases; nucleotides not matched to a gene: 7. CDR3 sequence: CASSSGTGRYEQYF. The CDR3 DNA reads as TGTGCCAGCTCCTCCGGGACAGGGCGGTACGAGCAGTACTTC. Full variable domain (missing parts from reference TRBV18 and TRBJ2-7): NAGVMQNPRHLVRRRGQEARLRCSPMKGHSHVYWYRQLPEEGLKFMVYLQKENIIDESGMPKERFSAEFPKEGPSILRIQQVVRGDSAAYFCASSSGTGRYEQYFGPGTRLTVT.

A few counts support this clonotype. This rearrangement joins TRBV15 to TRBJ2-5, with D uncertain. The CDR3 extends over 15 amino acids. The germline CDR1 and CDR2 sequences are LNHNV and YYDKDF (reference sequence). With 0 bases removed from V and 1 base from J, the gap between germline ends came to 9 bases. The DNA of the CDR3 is TGTGCCACCAGCAGAGACCCCGGAACCCAAGAGACCCAGTACTTC. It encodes CATSRDPGTQETQYF.

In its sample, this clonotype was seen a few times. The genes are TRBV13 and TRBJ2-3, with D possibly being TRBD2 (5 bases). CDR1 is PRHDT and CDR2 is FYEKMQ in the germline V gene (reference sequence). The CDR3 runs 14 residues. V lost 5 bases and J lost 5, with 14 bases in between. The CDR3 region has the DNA TGTGCCAGCAGCCCCATTTGGGGAGAAGATACGCAGTATTTT. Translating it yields CASSPIWGEDTQYF.